This TCR beta chain was captured in a study of cytomegalovirus exposure and HLA in healthy donors. The CDR3 is 15 residues long. Germline V gene sequence: CDR1 WNHNN, CDR2 SYGVQD (reference sequence). Trimming pared 3 bases from V and 4 bases from J, leaving 12 bases between. Measured with immunoSEQ multiplex PCR; TCRdb has only the in-frame clones, and not every one. The repertoire holds some 170,000 clones, with about 89% as singletons. Regarding the study as a whole: The study flagged around 160 TCR beta chains as cytomegalovirus-associated.

Of note for this clone: Its antigen is not known.

The chain carries TRBV10-1 and TRBJ1-4; D uncertain. The source of this sequence is a man aged 18 to 30 in good health and CMV-seropositive. The specimen was PBMCs. In DNA form, the CDR3 reads TGCGCCAGCAGTGATCGTGACATCTATAATGAAAAACTGTTTTTT. Protein product: CASSDRDIYNEKLFF.